One sample yielded the 14 T cell receptor beta chains listed below, sequenced in a study of T cell responses to AZD1222 COVID-19 vaccine. Only in-frame clones appear in the TCRdb table, and some are missing; sequencing was by immunoSEQ multiplex PCR. Of around 120,000 clones listed, approximately 94% are singletons. Sequenced here: peripheral blood, sampled 28 days after the second AZD1222 dose. These receptors all come from an adult who received the AZD1222 COVID-19 vaccine.

This chain uses TRBV27 with TRBJ1-5; possible D gene TRBD1, 5 bases. CDR3 length: 14 amino acids. Between the trimmed V and J ends, which lost 5 bases and 5 bases, there was a span of 13 bases. Germline lookup yields CDR1 MNHEY and CDR2 SMNVEV (reference sequence). CDR3: CASSRGPRDQPQHF. CDR3 bases: TGTGCCAGCAGTAGGGGACCCAGGGATCAGCCCCAGCATTTT.

The chain recombines TRBV6-2 or TRBV6-3 with TRBJ1-5; 9 bases match TRBD1. The V and J ends lost 3 bases and 1 base, in that order; junction bases with no gene match: 7. The CDR3 is 17 residues long. CDR1 and CDR2 from the germline V gene are MNHEY and SVGEGT. Written as DNA, the CDR3 is TGTGCCAGCAGTTATGGCGGGACAGGGCGAAGCAATCAGCCCCAGCATTTT. Amino acids: CASSYGGTGRSNQPQHF.

This rearrangement joins TRBV7-9 to TRBJ2-5; possibly TRBD1 for D (5 bases). CDR1 and CDR2 (germline): SEHNR, FQNEAQ (reference sequence). V lost 1 base, J lost 5 bases, and 17 bases lay in between. The CDR3 is 16 amino acids. The CDR3 DNA reads as TGTGCCAGCAGCTTAGAGTGGACACCCCTACGGGAGACCCAGTACTTC. The encoded protein is CASSLEWTPLRETQYF.

CDR3 residues: CASSLIDEQYF. The CDR3 DNA reads as TGTGCCAGCAGCTTAATCGACGAGCAGTACTTC. The chain recombines TRBV7-2 with TRBJ2-7; D gene unclear. The CDR3 runs 11 residues. Germline values: CDR1 SGHTA, CDR2 FQGNSA. Trimming pared 2 bases from V and 5 bases from J, leaving 4 bases between. The full variable domain, its missing parts supplied by reference TRBV7-2 and TRBJ2-7, is GAGVSQSPSNKVTEKGKDVELRCDPISGHTALYWYRQSLGQGLEFLIYFQGNSAPDKSGLPSDRFSAERTGGSVSTLTIQRTQQEDSAVYLCASSLIDEQYFGPGTRLTVT.

The rearrangement joins TRBV4-3 to TRBJ2-1, with 9 bases matching TRBD2. The CDR3 runs 15 residues. V trimming: 4 bases; J trimming: 10 bases; junction bases outside the gene matches: 11. Germline V gene data show CDR1 as LGHNA and CDR2 as YSLEER. The CDR3 nucleotides read TGCGCCAGCAGCCGGCGTGGTAGCGGGAGCAGCGAGCAGTTCTTC. It codes for CASSRRGSGSSEQFF.

The chain employs TRBV15 and TRBJ2-5, with D maybe TRBD2 (6 bases). The V gene's germline CDR1 is LNHNV and CDR2 YYDKDF (reference sequence). CDR3 size: 13 residues. Trimming took off 6 bases at V and 3 bases at J, with 11 bases between the two ends. CDR3 coding DNA: TGTGCCACCAGAGGATGGGGGGAAGAGACCCAGTACTTC. Amino acid sequence: CATRGWGEETQYF.

This rearrangement joins TRBV21-1 to TRBJ2-7; the table's D call, TRBD2, has no DNA check behind it. TRBV21-1 is annotated as a pseudogene. The length of the CDR3 is 18 residues. CDR3 sequence (DNA): TGTGCCAGCAGCAAGAGTGTAGTCCGGGGGGAGAGCTCCTACGAGCAGTACTTC. It specifies CASSKSVVRGESSYEQYF.

J is TRBJ2-4 and V is TRBV5-4; D may match TRBD1 or TRBD2 (7 bases each). In germline, CDR1 is SGHNT, CDR2 YYREEE (reference sequence). The CDR3 is made up of 19 amino acids. With 2 bases removed from V and 0 bases from J, the gap between germline ends came to 21 bases. CDR3 DNA: TGTGCCAGCAGCTTCGCTCAGGGGGGGAGCCCTATAGCCAAAAACATTCAGTACTTC. It encodes CASSFAQGGSPIAKNIQYF.

The V and J genes are TRBV19 and TRBJ2-7, with 8 bases fitting TRBD2. The CDR3 runs 16 residues. Germline-derived CDR1 and CDR2 are LNHDA and SQIVND (reference sequence). V dropped 5 bases and J dropped 7; count of bases not matched to a gene: 16. Here the CDR3 reads CASSAPGTRGLMEQYF. The CDR3 nucleotides read TGTGCCAGTAGTGCACCCGGGACTAGGGGTTTAATGGAGCAGTACTTC.

This chain joins TRBV4-3 and TRBJ1-1; 7 nucleotides line up with TRBD1. This CDR3 has 15 amino acids. J lost 0 bases, V lost 5 bases, and 6 bases had no gene match. Germline CDR1 and CDR2: LGHNA and YSLEER. CDR3 loop: CASSARQGVNTEAFF. In DNA form, the CDR3 reads TGCGCCAGCAGCGCCCGACAGGGAGTGAACACTGAAGCTTTCTTT.

The genes are TRBV12-3 or TRBV12-4 and TRBJ2-3, with D unclear. The CDR3 is 11 amino acids. The V and J ends lost 5 bases and 6 bases respectively, with 6 bases between them. The CDR3: CASSPADTQYF. The CDR3 DNA is TGTGCCAGCAGTCCGGCGGATACGCAGTATTTT.

The chain is built from TRBV7-2 and TRBJ2-6, with D maybe TRBD1 (5 bases). This CDR3 has 16 residues. CDR1 is SGHTA and CDR2 is FQGNSA in the germline V gene. The V end lost 2 bases, the J end lost 0 bases, and 8 bases lay between the germline ends. Here the CDR3 reads CASSLFDSSGANVLTF. CDR3 in DNA: TGTGCCAGCAGCTTATTTGACAGCTCTGGGGCCAACGTCCTGACTTTC.

V and J are TRBV19 and TRBJ2-3; 8 nucleotides agree with TRBD2. Trimming took 8 bases from V and 4 from J; bases not matched to a gene: 11. This CDR3 contains 15 residues. The germline gives CDR1 LNHDA, CDR2 SQIVND (reference sequence). The CDR3 sequence: CASRDLRGASDTQYF. The CDR3 nucleotides are TGTGCCAGTCGTGACTTGCGGGGGGCCTCAGATACGCAGTATTTT.

The chain uses TRBV7-9 and TRBJ2-1; D might be TRBD2 (6 bases). This CDR3 has 15 residues. V gave up 5 bases and J gave up 7 bases, with 18 bases separating them. CDR1 is SEHNR and CDR2 is FQNEAQ in the germline V gene (reference sequence). CDR3 coding DNA: TGTGCCAGCAGCGGGCGGGACTCGATGGGGAATGAGCAGTTCTTC. The encoded protein is CASSGRDSMGNEQFF.